This T cell receptor beta chain was sequenced for a study of human T cells and chemical hapten exposure. This CDR3 is built from 14 residues. Trimming pared 5 bases from V and 3 bases from J, leaving 8 bases between. Per germline, CDR1 MDHEN and CDR2 SYDVKM. Documented time point: patch test 2, 6 weeks after DPC sensitization. Treatment described: therapeutic diphenylcyclopropenone sensitization with weekly scalp DPC. The study enrolled 18 to 70-year-old alopecia patients suitable for DPC. TCRdb itself ran the RACE reads through MiXCR, one entry per CDR3 protein. The top ten hold roughly 2% of the sample, which has 80,000 to 95,000 distinct CDR3 sequences, more than 9.5% seen once. A few counts support this clonotype.

The sample here was whole blood, taken in connection with sensitization to the hapten diphenylcyclopropenone (DPC). The chain uses TRBV28 and TRBJ2-6; no clear D gene. The receptor was isolated from a man aged 35-49 years with alopecia areata. Some clones in this sample may be carry-over from other donors' samples. CDR3 amino acids: CASSPLVGANVLTF. The CDR3 DNA sequence: TGTGCCAGCAGTCCCTTGGTTGGGGCCAACGTCCTGACTTTC.